This T cell receptor beta chain was captured by sequencing in a study of cytomegalovirus exposure and HLA in healthy donors. Study-wide context: Some 85 million unique TCRs, all from HLA-typed donors, were included in an early release of the data. Whole-study results and caveats: In a later analysis, several top co-occurrence clusters appeared linked to parvovirus B19, influenza, CMV and Epstein-Barr virus.

There are 16 residues in the CDR3. V shed 5 bases and J shed 7 bases, with 18 bases lying between them. Per germline, CDR1 MDHEN and CDR2 SYDVKM. A multiplex PCR was run with 60 Vbeta primers and 13 Jbeta primers. Profiling relied on immunoSEQ multiplex PCR, and the TCRdb table lists in-frame clones only, not all of them. The data contain 50,000 or so clones, roughly 81% of them seen just once; the ten biggest clones take up under 3.5%. This clone was seen only a few times. Its matching antigen is unknown. The sequencing sample was made of PBMCs. The chain employs TRBV28 and TRBJ1-6; D gene ambiguous. The clonotype comes from a woman between 40 and 55 years old in good health and CMV-seropositive. In DNA form, the CDR3 reads TGTGCCAGCAGTACCCCCGAGGGTGATGGGAATTCACCCCTCCACTTT. As protein: CASSTPEGDGNSPLHF.